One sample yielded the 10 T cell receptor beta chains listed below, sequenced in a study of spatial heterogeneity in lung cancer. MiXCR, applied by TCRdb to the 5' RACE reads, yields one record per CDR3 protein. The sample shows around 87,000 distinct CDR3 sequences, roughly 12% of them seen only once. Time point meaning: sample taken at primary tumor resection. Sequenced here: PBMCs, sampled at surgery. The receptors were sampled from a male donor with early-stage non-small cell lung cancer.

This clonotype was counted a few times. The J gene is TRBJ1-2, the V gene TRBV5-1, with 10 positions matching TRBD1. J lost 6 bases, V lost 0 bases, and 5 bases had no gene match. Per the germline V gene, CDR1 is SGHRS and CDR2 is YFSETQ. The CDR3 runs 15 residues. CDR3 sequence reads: CASSLGQGAFDGYTF. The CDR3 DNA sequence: TGCGCCAGCAGCTTGGGACAGGGGGCGTTTGATGGCTACACCTTC.

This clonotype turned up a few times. The CDR3 reads CSAHGGGQETQYF. CDR3 DNA: TGCAGTGCCCACGGAGGGGGGCAGGAGACCCAGTACTTC. This rearrangement joins TRBV20-1 to TRBJ2-5; TRBD1 or TRBD2 may be the D gene (6 bases each). The CDR3 is made up of 13 amino acids. The V and J ends lost 6 bases and 5 bases respectively, with 16 bases between them. Germline CDR1 reads DFQATT; CDR2 reads SNEGSKA (reference sequence).

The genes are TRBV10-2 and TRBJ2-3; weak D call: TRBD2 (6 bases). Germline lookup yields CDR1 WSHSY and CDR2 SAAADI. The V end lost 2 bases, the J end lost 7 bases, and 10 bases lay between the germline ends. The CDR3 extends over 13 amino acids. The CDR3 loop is CASSEGGINTQYF. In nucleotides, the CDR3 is TGCGCCAGCAGTGAGGGGGGGATAAATACGCAGTATTTT.

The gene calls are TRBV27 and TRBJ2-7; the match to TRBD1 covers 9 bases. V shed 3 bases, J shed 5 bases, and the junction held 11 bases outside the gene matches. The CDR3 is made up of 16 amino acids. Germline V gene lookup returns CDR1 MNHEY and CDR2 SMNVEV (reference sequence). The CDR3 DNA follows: TGTGCCAGCAGTTTCGCCCCCGGGACAGGGTCGCACGAGCAGTACTTC. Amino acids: CASSFAPGTGSHEQYF.

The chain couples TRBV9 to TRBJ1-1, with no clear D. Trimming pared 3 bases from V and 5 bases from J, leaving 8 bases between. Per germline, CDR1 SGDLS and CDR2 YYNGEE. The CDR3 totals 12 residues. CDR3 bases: TGTGCCAGCAGCGGGGAAGTGACTGAAGCTTTCTTT. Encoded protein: CASSGEVTEAFF.

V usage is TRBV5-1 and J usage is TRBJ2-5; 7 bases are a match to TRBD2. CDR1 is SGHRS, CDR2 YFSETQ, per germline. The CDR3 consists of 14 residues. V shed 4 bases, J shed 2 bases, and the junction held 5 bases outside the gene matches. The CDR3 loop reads CASSGGGGQETQYF. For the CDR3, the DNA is TGCGCCAGCAGCGGAGGCGGGGGACAAGAGACCCAGTACTTC.

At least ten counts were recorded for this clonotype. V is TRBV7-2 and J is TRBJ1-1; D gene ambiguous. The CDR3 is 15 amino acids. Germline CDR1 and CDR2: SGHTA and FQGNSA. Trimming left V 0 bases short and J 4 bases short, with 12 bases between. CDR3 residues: CASSLARGVGTEAFF. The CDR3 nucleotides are TGTGCCAGCAGCTTAGCGCGTGGGGTTGGCACTGAAGCTTTCTTT.

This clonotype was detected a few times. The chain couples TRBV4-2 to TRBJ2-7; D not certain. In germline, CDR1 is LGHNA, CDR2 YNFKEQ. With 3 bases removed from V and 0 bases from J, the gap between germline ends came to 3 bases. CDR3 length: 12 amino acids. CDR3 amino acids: CASSQVSYEQYF. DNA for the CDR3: TGTGCCAGCAGCCAGGTCTCCTACGAGCAGTACTTC.

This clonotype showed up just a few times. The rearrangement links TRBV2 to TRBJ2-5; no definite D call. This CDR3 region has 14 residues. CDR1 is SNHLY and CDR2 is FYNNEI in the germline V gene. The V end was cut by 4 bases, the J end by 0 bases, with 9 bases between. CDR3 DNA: TGTGCCAGCAGTGTTGGAGAGAACCAAGAGACCCAGTACTTC. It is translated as CASSVGENQETQYF. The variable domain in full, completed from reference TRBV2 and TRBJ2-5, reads EPEVTQTPSHQVTQMGQEVILRCVPISNHLYFYWYRQILGQKVEFLVSFYNNEISEKSEIFDDQFSVERPDGSNFTLKIRSTKLEDSAMYFCASSVGENQETQYFGPGTRLLVL.

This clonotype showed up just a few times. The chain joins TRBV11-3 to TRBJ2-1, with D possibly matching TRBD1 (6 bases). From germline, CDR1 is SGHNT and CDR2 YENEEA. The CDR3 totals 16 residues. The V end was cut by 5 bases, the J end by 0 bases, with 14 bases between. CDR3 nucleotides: TGTGCCAGCAGCCCTTCTGGGGGCAGCTCCTACAATGAGCAGTTCTTC. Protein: CASSPSGGSSYNEQFF.